The rows below give T cell receptor beta chains drawn from one sample of a study of blood T cell repertoires in COVID-19. Clones were sequenced by immunoSEQ multiplex PCR, and TCRdb holds only the in-frame ones, with some missing. The sample shows about 300,000 clones, 89% of them seen only once. The source material was PBMCs or T cells enriched from blood (not recorded which). These receptors were obtained from a woman aged 50 to 60 who had been exposed to COVID-19. Each CDR3 is given with its conserved first and last residue. Fields, in order: J gene, V gene, clone size, D gene, CDR3 protein, CDR3 DNA. A D gene is named only where the DNA matches it firmly. Clone size is stated in some rows and not others, as once, few, many or a class when expanded.

J gene: TRBJ2-7
V gene: TRBV2
clone size: NA
D gene: TRBD1
CDR3 protein: CASSRRDRALEQYF
CDR3 DNA: TGTGCCAGCAGCCGCCGGGACAGGGCCCTCGAGCAGTACTTC

J gene: TRBJ2-7
V gene: TRBV7-2
clone size: NA
D gene: TRBD1
CDR3 protein: CASSSRDRFSYEQYF
CDR3 DNA: TGTGCCAGCAGCTCCCGGGACAGGTTCTCCTACGAGCAGTACTTC

J gene: TRBJ2-7
V gene: TRBV9
clone size: NA
D gene: TRBD1
CDR3 protein: CASSPTGQGSHEQYF
CDR3 DNA: TGTGCCAGCAGCCCTACGGGACAGGGTAGCCACGAGCAGTACTTC

J gene: TRBJ1-3
V gene: TRBV2
clone size: NA
D gene: NA
CDR3 protein: CASRGGAFSSGNTIYF
CDR3 DNA: TGTGCCAGCAGGGGGGGGGCATTCAGCTCTGGAAACACCATATATTTT

J gene: TRBJ1-3
V gene: TRBV19
clone size: NA
D gene: TRBD1
CDR3 protein: CASKQDRVLSGNTIYF
CDR3 DNA: TGTGCCAGTAAACAAGACAGGGTTCTCTCTGGAAACACCATATATTTT

J gene: TRBJ1-2
V gene: TRBV5-1
clone size: NA
D gene: TRBD1
CDR3 protein: CASSPPGQGYGYTF
CDR3 DNA: TGCGCCAGCAGTCCACCGGGACAGGGATATGGCTACACCTTC

J gene: TRBJ2-7
V gene: TRBV15
clone size: NA
D gene: NA
CDR3 protein: CATSRGRGSYEQYF
CDR3 DNA: TGTGCCACCAGCAGGGGCAGGGGATCGTACGAGCAGTACTTC

J gene: TRBJ2-5
V gene: TRBV18
clone size: NA
D gene: TRBD2
CDR3 protein: CASSPATAGDMKTQYF
CDR3 DNA: TGTGCCAGCTCACCAGCTACGGCGGGGGATATGAAGACCCAGTACTTC

J gene: TRBJ1-1
V gene: TRBV28
clone size: NA
D gene: NA
CDR3 protein: CATKWMGTEAFF
CDR3 DNA: TGTGCCACCAAATGGATGGGCACAGAAGCTTTCTTT

J gene: TRBJ1-5
V gene: TRBV28
clone size: NA
D gene: TRBD1
CDR3 protein: CASSLARQGMNNQPQHF
CDR3 DNA: TGTGCCAGCAGTTTAGCCCGACAGGGTATGAACAATCAGCCCCAGCATTTT

J gene: TRBJ1-6
V gene: TRBV18
clone size: NA
D gene: TRBD1
CDR3 protein: CASSEGANSPLHF
CDR3 DNA: TGTGCCAGCTCAGAGGGGGCGAATTCACCCCTCCACTTT

J gene: TRBJ2-7
V gene: TRBV7-8
clone size: once
D gene: TRBD2
CDR3 protein: CASKSSGRSYEQYF
CDR3 DNA: TGTGCCAGCAAATCTAGCGGACGCTCCTACGAGCAGTACTTC

J gene: TRBJ1-1
V gene: TRBV7-9
clone size: NA
D gene: NA
CDR3 protein: CASSLAGRTEAFF
CDR3 DNA: TGTGCCAGCAGCTTAGCAGGCAGGACTGAAGCTTTCTTT

J gene: TRBJ2-3
V gene: TRBV7-2
clone size: NA
D gene: NA
CDR3 protein: CASSLGGGMGTDTQYF
CDR3 DNA: TGTGCCAGCAGCTTAGGAGGCGGGATGGGCACAGATACGCAGTATTTT

J gene: TRBJ1-6
V gene: TRBV3-1/TRBV3-2
clone size: NA
D gene: NA
CDR3 protein: CASSQDYPLGQGDNSPLHF
CDR3 DNA: TGTGCCAGCAGCCAAGATTACCCCCTAGGGCAGGGCGATAATTCACCCCTCCACTTT

J gene: TRBJ2-1
V gene: TRBV3-1/TRBV3-2
clone size: NA
D gene: TRBD1
CDR3 protein: CASSRQGGPYNEQFF
CDR3 DNA: TGTGCCAGCAGCCGACAGGGGGGTCCTTACAATGAGCAGTTCTTC

J gene: TRBJ2-3
V gene: TRBV19
clone size: NA
D gene: NA
CDR3 protein: CASSNYRPEDTQYF
CDR3 DNA: TGTGCCAGTAGTAACTACAGGCCTGAAGATACGCAGTATTTT

J gene: TRBJ2-7
V gene: TRBV30
clone size: NA
D gene: TRBD1
CDR3 protein: CACNRGSLYEQYF
CDR3 DNA: TGTGCCTGCAACAGGGGGTCACTCTACGAGCAGTACTTC

J gene: TRBJ1-4
V gene: TRBV5-6
clone size: NA
D gene: NA
CDR3 protein: CASSLASVARSEKLFF
CDR3 DNA: TGTGCCAGCAGCTTGGCGTCAGTAGCAAGGAGTGAAAAACTGTTTTTT

J gene: TRBJ1-6
V gene: TRBV18
clone size: NA
D gene: TRBD1
CDR3 protein: CASSPGQGALNSPLHF
CDR3 DNA: TGTGCCAGCTCACCGGGACAGGGGGCGCTGAATTCACCCCTCCACTTT

J gene: TRBJ2-3
V gene: TRBV5-5
clone size: NA
D gene: TRBD2
CDR3 protein: CASSLASGGTTDTQYF
CDR3 DNA: TGTGCCAGCAGCTTGGCCAGCGGGGGGACCACAGATACGCAGTATTTT

J gene: TRBJ1-6
V gene: TRBV11-2
clone size: NA
D gene: NA
CDR3 protein: CASSLAVRSNSPLHF
CDR3 DNA: TGTGCCAGCAGCTTAGCGGTGAGGAGTAATTCACCCCTCCACTTT

J gene: TRBJ2-3
V gene: TRBV27
clone size: once
D gene: TRBD1
CDR3 protein: CASSLIGTGGFGKAQYF
CDR3 DNA: TGTGCCAGCAGTTTAATTGGGACAGGGGGGTTCGGGAAGGCGCAGTATTTT

J gene: TRBJ1-5
V gene: TRBV28
clone size: NA
D gene: NA
CDR3 protein: CASSPQGNNQPQHF
CDR3 DNA: TGTGCCAGCAGCCCACAGGGAAACAATCAGCCCCAGCATTTT

J gene: TRBJ1-5
V gene: TRBV28
clone size: NA
D gene: NA
CDR3 protein: CASSRGGGDQPQHF
CDR3 DNA: TGTGCCAGCAGTCGGGGGGGAGGAGATCAGCCCCAGCATTTT

J gene: TRBJ2-7
V gene: TRBV5-5
clone size: NA
D gene: NA
CDR3 protein: CASSLGGGRAYEQYF
CDR3 DNA: TGTGCCAGCAGCTTAGGAGGAGGTAGGGCCTACGAGCAGTACTTC

J gene: TRBJ2-2
V gene: TRBV18
clone size: NA
D gene: TRBD1
CDR3 protein: CASSPAGQVYTGELFF
CDR3 DNA: TGTGCCAGCTCACCAGCGGGACAGGTTTACACCGGGGAGCTGTTTTTT

J gene: TRBJ1-6
V gene: TRBV19
clone size: few
D gene: TRBD1
CDR3 protein: CASSIETGRRSPLHF
CDR3 DNA: TGTGCCAGTAGTATAGAGACAGGGAGGCGTTCACCCCTCCACTTT

J gene: TRBJ1-4
V gene: TRBV19
clone size: once
D gene: NA
CDR3 protein: CASTKRQEKLFF
CDR3 DNA: TGTGCCAGTACTAAACGACAAGAAAAACTGTTTTTT

J gene: TRBJ2-5
V gene: TRBV7-6
clone size: NA
D gene: TRBD1
CDR3 protein: CASSSGQGFQETQYF
CDR3 DNA: TGTGCCAGCAGCTCGGGACAGGGTTTCCAAGAGACCCAGTACTTC

J gene: TRBJ2-5
V gene: TRBV5-1
clone size: NA
D gene: TRBD2
CDR3 protein: CASSRWTSGGETQYF
CDR3 DNA: TGCGCCAGCAGCCGGTGGACTAGCGGGGGGGAGACCCAGTACTTC

J gene: TRBJ1-2
V gene: TRBV4-1
clone size: once
D gene: NA
CDR3 protein: CASSQDTAGNNYGYTF
CDR3 DNA: TGCGCCAGCAGCCAAGATACCGCAGGGAATAACTATGGCTACACCTTC

J gene: TRBJ2-2
V gene: TRBV7-2
clone size: NA
D gene: NA
CDR3 protein: CASSLYPRGLLANTGELFF
CDR3 DNA: TGTGCCAGCAGCTTATACCCCCGGGGGTTACTCGCGAACACCGGGGAGCTGTTTTTT